Below, 6 T cell receptor beta chains from the same sample are listed, as sequenced in a study of identical twins' blood T cells. MiXCR was run by TCRdb on the 5' RACE reads, yielding one entry per CDR3 protein. The table has hundreds of thousands of distinct CDR3 sequences, roughly 31% seen once. Sequenced material: PBMCs. The receptors originated from a woman aged 18-55 years in good health.

The chain links TRBV20-1 to TRBJ1-1; TRBD1 agrees at 7 bases. This CDR3 comprises 14 residues. From germline, CDR1 is DFQATT and CDR2 SNEGSKA (reference sequence). The V and J ends lost 1 base and 6 bases, in that order; junction bases with no gene match: 8. The CDR3 DNA reads TGCAGTGCTAGAGTCTTACAGGGGTGGGCTGAAGCTTTCTTT. Translation: CSARVLQGWAEAFF.

This clonotype showed up just a few times. This sequence joins TRBV10-2 and TRBJ1-2; D is unclear. This CDR3 is 11 amino acids long. CDR1 is WSHSY, CDR2 SAAADI, per germline. The V end lost 5 bases, the J end lost 7 bases, and 8 bases lay between the germline ends. The CDR3, as DNA: TGCGCCAGCAGTACTAGGGTTGGCTACACCTTC. This codes for CASSTRVGYTF.

This clonotype was counted a few times. The chain has TRBV10-2 and TRBJ2-1, with TRBD1 identical over 7 bases. This CDR3 is 15 amino acids long. V gave up 6 bases and J gave up 8 bases; unmatched junction bases: 13. CDR1 WSHSY and CDR2 SAAADI come from the germline V gene. The CDR3 spells CASRLDREWSHEQFF. In DNA, the CDR3 is TGCGCCAGCAGGCTCGACAGGGAGTGGTCCCATGAGCAGTTCTTC.

This clonotype was picked up many times. V gene TRBV20-1 combines with J gene TRBJ2-7; TRBD2 aligns across 11 bases. The CDR3 runs 17 residues. Germline V gene sequence: CDR1 DFQATT, CDR2 SNEGSKA (reference sequence). Germline trimming cut 3 bases from V and 0 bases from J; bases unmatched to any gene: 10. CDR3 region: CSARLASGRTSSYEQYF. CDR3 nucleotides: TGCAGTGCTAGGTTGGCTAGCGGGAGGACTAGCTCCTACGAGCAGTACTTC.

This chain connects TRBV9 to TRBJ1-1; 7 bases agree with TRBD1. This CDR3 spans 15 amino acids. Looked up from germline, CDR1 is SGDLS and CDR2 is YYNGEE. J gave up 5 bases and V 4 bases, and 11 bases lay outside the gene matches. The CDR3 region has the DNA TGTGCCAGCAGCCCCGGACAGGCGCACCAGACTGAAGCTTTCTTT. Amino acids: CASSPGQAHQTEAFF.

This clonotype has more than one count but fewer than ten. The chain joins TRBV10-3 to TRBJ1-2; maybe TRBD1 (5 bases). With 2 bases removed from V and 4 bases from J, the gap between germline ends came to 5 bases. This CDR3 is built from 12 residues. Per germline, CDR1 ENHRY and CDR2 SYGVKD. CDR3 sequence reads: CAISEGGYGYTF. The DNA for the CDR3 is TGTGCCATCAGTGAGGGGGGCTATGGCTACACCTTC.